What follows are 15 T cell receptor beta chains derived from one specimen sequenced in a study of neurological immune-mediated disorders. Time point of the sample: longitudinal time-point 3. MiXCR was run by TCRdb on the 5' RACE reads, yielding one entry per CDR3 protein. The sample holds tens of thousands of distinct CDR3 sequences, about 13% seen once. Sequenced material: PBMCs. The source of these receptors is a male donor with HTLV-1-associated myelopathy (HAM/TSP).

This clonotype was detected many times. The chain is built from TRBV27 and TRBJ2-1, with TRBD2 matching 11 bases. The J segment lost 8 bases and the V segment lost 6 bases, leaving 12 bases of the junction unmatched. Germline V gene lookup returns CDR1 MNHEY and CDR2 SMNVEV (reference sequence). The CDR3 has 16 amino acids. The CDR3: CASRPGLAGGLDEQFF. In nucleotides, the CDR3 is TGTGCCAGCAGACCCGGACTAGCGGGTGGATTGGATGAGCAGTTCTTC.

This clonotype was counted many times. The chain uses TRBV20-1 and TRBJ2-5; no clear D. Germline V gene data show CDR1 as DFQATT and CDR2 as SNEGSKA (reference sequence). The V end was cut by 0 bases, the J end by 5 bases, with 10 bases between. The CDR3 covers 13 residues. CDR3 nucleotide sequence: TGCAGTGCTAGAGATACGAAAGGCGAGACCCAGTACTTC. Protein: CSARDTKGETQYF.

At least ten counts were recorded for this clonotype. The rearrangement joins TRBV5-1 to TRBJ1-1; TRBD1 aligns across 9 bases. Germline-derived CDR1 and CDR2 are SGHRS and YFSETQ. V dropped 4 bases and J dropped 6; count of bases not matched to a gene: 7. This CDR3 has 14 amino acids. The CDR3 bases are TGCGCCAGCAGCAATGGACAGGGGTCCGCTGAAGCTTTCTTT. Its protein product is CASSNGQGSAEAFF.

The table lists this clonotype with many counts. V is TRBV15 and J is TRBJ2-2; no firm D call. The V gene's germline CDR1 is LNHNV and CDR2 YYDKDF (reference sequence). V was pared by 0 bases and J by 11 bases, with 10 bases between. The CDR3 loop spans 13 amino acids. The CDR3 nucleotides read TGTGCCACCAGCAGAGATTCGGTCAGAGAGCTGTTTTTT. Encoded protein: CATSRDSVRELFF.

Comments on this clonotype: The junction and the germline gene differ at one end; a read error may be behind it. CDR3 DNA sequence: TGTTCCAGCAGTTTAAGGGGATGGCGGGGGGACGGAACAGATACACAGTATTTT. It is translated as CSSSLRGWRGDGTDTQYF. The gene calls are TRBV27 and TRBJ2-3; 8 positions agree with TRBD2. The CDR3 is 18 amino acids. Per the germline V gene, CDR1 is MNHEY and CDR2 is SMNVEV (reference sequence).

This clonotype was recorded at least ten times. The gene calls are TRBV18 and TRBJ2-7; 7 nucleotides match TRBD1. From germline, CDR1 is KGHSH and CDR2 LQKENI. The junction had 8 bases not matched to a gene; V was cut back by 1 base and J by 2 bases. This CDR3 is built from 16 residues. CDR3 region: CASSPQPRDSPYEQYF. For the CDR3, the DNA is TGTGCCAGCTCACCACAGCCTAGGGACAGCCCCTACGAGCAGTACTTC.

This clonotype was detected many times. The J gene is TRBJ1-4, the V gene TRBV7-9; no reliable D call. The CDR3 contains 17 residues. The germline V gene encodes CDR1 SEHNR and CDR2 FQNEAQ (reference sequence). Trimming removed 2 bases at V and 8 bases at J, with 21 bases between. In DNA form, the CDR3 reads TGTGCCAGCAGCTTAAGTCCCGGTGAGCAGGAATGGGAAAAACTGTTTTTT. It encodes CASSLSPGEQEWEKLFF. The variable domain in full, with the rest retrieved from reference TRBV7-9 and TRBJ1-4, is DTGVSQNPRHKITKRGQNVTFRCDPISEHNRLYWYRQTLGQGPEFLTYFQNEAQLEKSRLLSDRFSAERPKGSFSTLEIQRTEQGDSAMYLCASSLSPGEQEWEKLFFGSGTQLSVL.

This clonotype was seen at least ten times. The CDR3 reads CASSLSGGASKTQYF. CDR3 sequence (DNA): TGTGCCAGCAGCTTAAGCGGGGGGGCCAGTAAGACCCAGTACTTC. The rearrangement joins TRBV7-2 to TRBJ2-5, with 10 nucleotides matching TRBD2. CDR3 length equals 15 residues. Germline assignment: CDR1 SGHTA and CDR2 FQGNSA. J lost 6 bases, V lost 2 bases, and 6 bases had no gene match.

As to this clonotype: Being one base from a much bigger clone, this may be a read error. The chain links TRBV5-1 to TRBJ2-7; 9 nucleotides agree with TRBD2. The V and J ends lost 0 bases and 7 bases, in that order; junction bases with no gene match: 11. Per germline, CDR1 SGHRS and CDR2 YFSETQ. The CDR3 runs to 16 residues. CDR3 DNA: TGCGCCAGCAGCTTGGGACTAGCGGTGGCCCTGGGGGAGCAGTACTTC. Its translation: CASSLGLAVALGEQYF.

This clonotype was detected many times. The V call is TRBV2, the J call TRBJ2-5; TRBD1 might be the D (6 bases). CDR1 is SNHLY and CDR2 is FYNNEI in the germline V gene. There are 13 residues in the CDR3. Trimming removed 6 bases at V and 4 bases at J, with 12 bases between. CDR3 sequence reads: CASRQDRGETQYF. CDR3 DNA sequence: TGTGCCAGCAGGCAGGACAGAGGAGAGACCCAGTACTTC.

Many counts were recorded for this clonotype. V and J are TRBV5-1 and TRBJ2-5; D could derive from TRBD1 or TRBD2 (5 bases each). Germline loops: CDR1 SGHRS, CDR2 YFSETQ. The CDR3 runs 15 residues. Between the trimmed V and J ends, which lost 2 bases and 2 bases, there was a span of 13 bases. CDR3 DNA: TGCGCCAGCAGCTTACAAGGGACGGAACAAGAGACCCAGTACTTC. Protein: CASSLQGTEQETQYF.

V is TRBV15 and J is TRBJ2-1; D uncertain. With 4 bases removed from V and 5 bases from J, the gap between germline ends came to 12 bases. This CDR3 spans 14 amino acids. Germline-derived CDR1 and CDR2 are LNHNV and YYDKDF (reference sequence). The CDR3: CATSKPGLNNEQFF. The CDR3 DNA reads TGTGCCACCAGCAAACCGGGCTTGAACAATGAGCAGTTCTTC.

This clonotype has ten or more counts. This chain connects TRBV20-1 to TRBJ1-1, with a possible D match to TRBD1 (5 bases). Trimming left V 4 bases short and J 2 bases short, with 17 bases between. The CDR3 loop spans 15 amino acids. CDR1 and CDR2 from the germline V gene are DFQATT and SNEGSKA (reference sequence). The DNA of the CDR3 is TGCAGTGCTATTTACTCAGGGAAAATAAACACTGAAGCTTTCTTT. Its translation: CSAIYSGKINTEAFF.

Comments on this clonotype: This clone may be a read error of a much larger clone one base away. The chain has TRBV7-8 and TRBJ1-1; 12 bases are shared with TRBD1. CDR1 is SGHVS, CDR2 FQNEAQ, per germline. The CDR3 is 17 amino acids. Here the CDR3 reads CASSLLRDRGLNTEALF. CDR3 nucleotide sequence: TGTGCCAGCAGCTTGCTCCGGGACAGGGGGCTGAACACTGAAGCTTTATTT. Looking up the rest from reference TRBV7-8 and TRBJ1-1 gives the full variable domain: GAGVSQSPRYKVAKRGQDVALRCDPISGHVSLFWYQQALGQGPEFLTYFQNEAQLDKSGLPSDRFFAERPEGSVSTLKIQRTQQEDSAVYLCASSLLRDRGLNTEALFGQGTRLTVV.

This clonotype was counted at least ten times. The CDR3 nucleotides are TGTGCCAGTTTCGGACAGGGTGAAGGCAATGAGCAGTTCTTC. Amino acids: CASFGQGEGNEQFF. The chain is built from TRBV6-6 and TRBJ2-1, with 8 bases aligning to TRBD1. V was pared by 9 bases and J by 6 bases, with 10 bases of the junction left unmatched. The CDR3 spans 14 residues. The germline CDR1 and CDR2 sequences are MNHNY and SVGAGI (reference sequence).